These T cell receptor beta chains were read from a single sample in a study of response to subunit inactivated influenza vaccine. TCRdb reprocessed the RT-PCR reads via MiXCR and lists one record per CDR3 protein. Seen here are hundreds of thousands of distinct CDR3 sequences, 14% observed once, and the top ten hold less than 8.5%. This sample comprised PBMCs from blood, obtained roughly 2 weeks before vaccination. The source of these receptors is a man aged 50 to 59 who received an inactivated influenza vaccine. Each CDR3 is given with its conserved first and last residue. The order of the fields is CDR3 DNA, CDR3 protein, clone size, D gene, J gene, V gene, CDR3 length. The D gene is left open where the match is weak. Rows may omit the clone size; those that give it use once, few, many or a size class.

CDR3nt: TGCGCCAGCAGCCACGACACTAGCGGGGAATACGAGCAGTACTTC
CDR3aa: CASSHDTSGEYEQYF
abundance: -
d_gene: TRBD2
j_gene: TRBJ2-7
v_gene: TRBV4-3
len: 15

CDR3nt: TGCAGCGTTGAAAGTGACTCCCGAGGCTACACCTTC
CDR3aa: CSVESDSRGYTF
abundance: few
d_gene: -
j_gene: TRBJ1-2
v_gene: TRBV29-1
len: 12

CDR3nt: TGTGCCAGCAGCGGAACCGGGACTAGCGCGTCCTCTGGGGCCAACGTCCTGACTTTC
CDR3aa: CASSGTGTSASSGANVLTF
abundance: -
d_gene: TRBD2
j_gene: TRBJ2-6
v_gene: TRBV9
len: 19

CDR3nt: TGCAGTGCTCGTTTGGTGGGTTCTGTGGACGAGCAGTACTTC
CDR3aa: CSARLVGSVDEQYF
abundance: few
d_gene: -
j_gene: TRBJ2-7
v_gene: TRBV20-1
len: 14

CDR3nt: TGTGCCAGCAGTACAGGCTCCTACTACAATGAGCAGTTCTTC
CDR3aa: CASSTGSYYNEQFF
abundance: -
d_gene: -
j_gene: TRBJ2-1
v_gene: TRBV6-2/TRBV6-3
len: 14

CDR3nt: TGTGCCAGCAGCACCCGACAGGGGGTAGGAGATACGCAGTATTTT
CDR3aa: CASSTRQGVGDTQYF
abundance: few
d_gene: TRBD1
j_gene: TRBJ2-3
v_gene: TRBV9
len: 15

CDR3nt: TGTGCCAGCAGGCGGCCCCGGGGGGCTCTATACAATGAGCAGTTCTTC
CDR3aa: CASRRPRGALYNEQFF
abundance: many
d_gene: -
j_gene: TRBJ2-1
v_gene: TRBV27
len: 16

CDR3nt: TGTGCCAGCAGCGTAGAGGGACAGAGCTCCTACGAGCAGTACTTC
CDR3aa: CASSVEGQSSYEQYF
abundance: -
d_gene: TRBD1
j_gene: TRBJ2-7
v_gene: TRBV11-2
len: 15

CDR3nt: TGTGCCACCAGCGCGGAGGGCGGCTACGAGCAGTACTTC
CDR3aa: CATSAEGGYEQYF
abundance: few
d_gene: -
j_gene: TRBJ2-7
v_gene: TRBV24-1
len: 13

CDR3nt: TGTGCCAGCAGCAGGGACTCGAATTCACCCCTCCACTTT
CDR3aa: CASSRDSNSPLHF
abundance: many
d_gene: -
j_gene: TRBJ1-6
v_gene: TRBV12-3/TRBV12-4
len: 13

CDR3nt: TGTGCCAGCAGTGAAGCGCCCGGCGGAGGGGTATACGAGCAGTACTTC
CDR3aa: CASSEAPGGGVYEQYF
abundance: many
d_gene: -
j_gene: TRBJ2-7
v_gene: TRBV2
len: 16

CDR3nt: TGTGCCTGGATCGGGACAGTTAACTCTGGGGCCAACGTCCTGACTTTC
CDR3aa: CAWIGTVNSGANVLTF
abundance: -
d_gene: TRBD1
j_gene: TRBJ2-6
v_gene: TRBV30
len: 16

CDR3nt: TGCGCCAGCAGCTTGGAAGGTGGTTGGGGCCTCTACGAGCAGTACTTC
CDR3aa: CASSLEGGWGLYEQYF
abundance: few
d_gene: -
j_gene: TRBJ2-7
v_gene: TRBV5-1
len: 16

CDR3nt: TGCAGTGCTAGACCCCGAGGTAGTACACCCTACAATGAGCAGTTCTTC
CDR3aa: CSARPRGSTPYNEQFF
abundance: many
d_gene: -
j_gene: TRBJ2-1
v_gene: TRBV20-1
len: 16

CDR3nt: TGTGCCAGCAGAAACTACTACCCAGCCTCCTACGAGCAGTACTTC
CDR3aa: CASRNYYPASYEQYF
abundance: few
d_gene: -
j_gene: TRBJ2-7
v_gene: TRBV6-8
len: 15

CDR3nt: TGTGCCAGCAGAGCTACAGGGGGCAGGATAGATACGCAGTATTTT
CDR3aa: CASRATGGRIDTQYF
abundance: few
d_gene: TRBD1
j_gene: TRBJ2-3
v_gene: TRBV7-9
len: 15

CDR3nt: TGTGCCAGCGCACGGTGGTCAGACTATGGCTACACCTTC
CDR3aa: CASARWSDYGYTF
abundance: many
d_gene: -
j_gene: TRBJ1-2
v_gene: TRBV12-3/TRBV12-4
len: 13

CDR3nt: TGCGCCAGCAGCTTGGAAGGGACTCAGAGCTCCTACGAGCAGTACTTC
CDR3aa: CASSLEGTQSSYEQYF
abundance: -
d_gene: -
j_gene: TRBJ2-7
v_gene: TRBV5-1
len: 16

CDR3nt: TGCGCCAGCACCCAGGGGCCTCCTCACAATGAGCAGTTCTTC
CDR3aa: CASTQGPPHNEQFF
abundance: many
d_gene: -
j_gene: TRBJ2-1
v_gene: TRBV4-3
len: 14

CDR3nt: TGCGCCAGCAGCTTGGAGGGGCTAGCGGGGGCCCCCTCCTACAATGAGCAGTTCTTC
CDR3aa: CASSLEGLAGAPSYNEQFF
abundance: -
d_gene: TRBD2
j_gene: TRBJ2-1
v_gene: TRBV5-1
len: 19

CDR3nt: TGTGCCAGCAGTTCTAGCACGGGGATTCAAGAGACCCAGTACTTC
CDR3aa: CASSSSTGIQETQYF
abundance: few
d_gene: -
j_gene: TRBJ2-5
v_gene: TRBV6-5
len: 15

CDR3nt: TGTGCCAGCAGACATAGCGGGGGGGCCGGTTATGAGCAGTTCTTC
CDR3aa: CASRHSGGAGYEQFF
abundance: few
d_gene: TRBD2
j_gene: TRBJ2-1
v_gene: TRBV28
len: 15

CDR3nt: TGTGCCAGCAGTCTCGACAGGGGCTACCCCTACAATGAGCAGTTCTTC
CDR3aa: CASSLDRGYPYNEQFF
abundance: -
d_gene: TRBD1
j_gene: TRBJ2-1
v_gene: TRBV6-5
len: 16

CDR3nt: TGTGCCAGCAGAGCTAGCGCGTCCGGGGAGCTGTTTTTT
CDR3aa: CASRASASGELFF
abundance: -
d_gene: -
j_gene: TRBJ2-2
v_gene: TRBV7-2
len: 13

CDR3nt: TGCGCCAGCAGCTACGGGACAGGGATCGGCGAGCAGTACTTC
CDR3aa: CASSYGTGIGEQYF
abundance: few
d_gene: TRBD1
j_gene: TRBJ2-7
v_gene: TRBV4-3
len: 14

CDR3nt: TGCAGTGCTGCTCCGCTAGCCGAGCAGTTCTTC
CDR3aa: CSAAPLAEQFF
abundance: -
d_gene: -
j_gene: TRBJ2-1
v_gene: TRBV20-1
len: 11

CDR3nt: TGTGCCAGCACCCTAAGTTCCGAGCAGTACTTC
CDR3aa: CASTLSSEQYF
abundance: few
d_gene: -
j_gene: TRBJ2-7
v_gene: TRBV7-9
len: 11

CDR3nt: TGTGCCAGCTCACCAGATCAGAGGGGGCAGTACTTC
CDR3aa: CASSPDQRGQYF
abundance: -
d_gene: -
j_gene: TRBJ2-7
v_gene: TRBV18
len: 12